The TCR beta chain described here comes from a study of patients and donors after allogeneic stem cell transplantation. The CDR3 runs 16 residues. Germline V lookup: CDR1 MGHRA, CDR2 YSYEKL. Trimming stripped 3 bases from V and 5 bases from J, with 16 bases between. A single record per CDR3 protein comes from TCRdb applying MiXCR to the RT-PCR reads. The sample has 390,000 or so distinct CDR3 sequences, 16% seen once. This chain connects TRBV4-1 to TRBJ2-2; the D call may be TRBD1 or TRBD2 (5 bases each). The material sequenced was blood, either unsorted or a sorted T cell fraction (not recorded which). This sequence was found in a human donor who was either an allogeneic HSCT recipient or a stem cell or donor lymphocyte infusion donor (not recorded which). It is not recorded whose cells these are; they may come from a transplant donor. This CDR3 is CASSHPTRDLTGELFF. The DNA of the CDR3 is TGCGCCAGCAGCCATCCTACCCGGGACCTTACCGGGGAGCTGTTTTTT.